The clone carrying this T cell receptor (beta chain) was seen just once. Its matching antigen is unknown. This entry comes from a study of blood T cells in healthy people across ages. Study-level results: Long-lived and aged donors differed, with more naive CD4+ cells and higher diversity in the long-lived.

The CDR3 runs to 14 residues. Trimming pared 5 bases from V and 2 bases from J, leaving 13 bases between. Germline values: CDR1 MDHEN, CDR2 SYDVKM. Sample-barcoded 5' priming and a J-beta primer mix drove a second PCR of roughly 6 to 12 cycles. Via MiXCR, TCRdb re-called the 5' RACE reads, giving one row per CDR3 protein. The table has approximately 320,000 distinct CDR3 sequences, 25% to 30% seen once; the top ten hold around 30%. The sequencing input was blood. This TCR was sampled from a woman aged 70 to 79 in good health. The chain combines TRBV28 with TRBJ2-7, with no clear D. CDR3 in amino acids: CASSRPYRPYEQYF. The CDR3 nucleotides are TGTGCCAGCAGTCGACCCTATCGACCCTACGAGCAGTACTTC.